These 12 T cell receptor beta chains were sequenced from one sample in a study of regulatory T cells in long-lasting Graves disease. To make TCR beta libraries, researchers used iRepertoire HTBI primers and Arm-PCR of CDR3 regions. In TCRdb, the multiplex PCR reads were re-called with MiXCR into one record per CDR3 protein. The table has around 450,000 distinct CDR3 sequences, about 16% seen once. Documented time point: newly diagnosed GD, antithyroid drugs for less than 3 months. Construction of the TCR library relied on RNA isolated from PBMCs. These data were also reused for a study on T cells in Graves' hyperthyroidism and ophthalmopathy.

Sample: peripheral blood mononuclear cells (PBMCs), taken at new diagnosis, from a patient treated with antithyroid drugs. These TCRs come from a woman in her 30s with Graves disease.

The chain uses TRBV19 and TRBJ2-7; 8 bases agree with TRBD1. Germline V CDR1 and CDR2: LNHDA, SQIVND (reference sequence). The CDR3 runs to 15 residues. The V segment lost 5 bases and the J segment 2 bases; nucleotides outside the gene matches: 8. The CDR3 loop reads CASSPQGATTYEQYF. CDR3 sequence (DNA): TGTGCCAGTAGTCCCCAGGGGGCGACAACCTACGAGCAGTACTTC.

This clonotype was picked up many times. CDR3 protein: CASSEDRGYEQYF. The CDR3 coding sequence is TGTGCCAGCAGTGAGGACAGGGGTTACGAGCAGTACTTC. The V call is TRBV2, the J call TRBJ2-7; 9 bases line up with TRBD1. The CDR3 runs 13 residues. After removal of 3 bases from V and 4 bases from J, the junction contained 1 base not matched to a gene. CDR1 is SNHLY, CDR2 FYNNEI, per germline.

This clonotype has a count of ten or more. In DNA, the CDR3 is TGCAGTGCTAAAGGGAAGAGCTCCTACGAGCAGTACTTC. Translation gives CSAKGKSSYEQYF. This chain joins TRBV20-1 and TRBJ2-7; no clear D gene. The V end lost 4 bases, the J end lost 0 bases, and 10 bases lay between the germline ends. Germline values: CDR1 DFQATT, CDR2 SNEGSKA (reference sequence). The CDR3 sequence is 13 residues long.

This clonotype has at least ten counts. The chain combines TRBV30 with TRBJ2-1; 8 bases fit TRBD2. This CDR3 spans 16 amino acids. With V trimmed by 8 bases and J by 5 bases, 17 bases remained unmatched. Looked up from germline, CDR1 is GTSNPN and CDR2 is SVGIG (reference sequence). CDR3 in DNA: TGTGCCGGAGTAGCGGGAAAAACCCCAGTGAACAATGAGCAGTTCTTC. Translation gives CAGVAGKTPVNNEQFF.

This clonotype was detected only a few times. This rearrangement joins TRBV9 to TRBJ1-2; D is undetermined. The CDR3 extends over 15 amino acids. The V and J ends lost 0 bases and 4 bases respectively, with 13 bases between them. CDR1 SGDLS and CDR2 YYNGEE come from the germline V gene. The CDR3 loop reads CASSVEGMGGYGYTF. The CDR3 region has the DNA TGTGCCAGCAGCGTAGAGGGAATGGGTGGCTATGGCTACACCTTC. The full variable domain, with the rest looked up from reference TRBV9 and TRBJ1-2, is DSGVTQTPKHLITATGQRVTLRCSPRSGDLSVYWYQQSLDQGLQFLIQYYNGEERAKGNILERFSAQQFPDLHSELNLSSLELGDSALYFCASSVEGMGGYGYTFGSGTRLTVV.

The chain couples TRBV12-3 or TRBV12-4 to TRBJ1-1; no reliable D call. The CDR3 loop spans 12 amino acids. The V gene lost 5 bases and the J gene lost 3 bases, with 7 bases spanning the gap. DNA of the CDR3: TGTGCCAGCAGTCCAACCTACACTGAAGCTTTCTTT. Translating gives CASSPTYTEAFF.

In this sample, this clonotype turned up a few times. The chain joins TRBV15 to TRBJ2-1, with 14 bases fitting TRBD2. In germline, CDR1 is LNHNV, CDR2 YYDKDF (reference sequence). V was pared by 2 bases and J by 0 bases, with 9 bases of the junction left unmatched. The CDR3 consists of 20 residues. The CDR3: CATSRSRLAGGPSSYNEQFF. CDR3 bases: TGTGCCACCAGCAGATCCAGACTAGCGGGAGGGCCTAGCTCCTACAATGAGCAGTTCTTC.

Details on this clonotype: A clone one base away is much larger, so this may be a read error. CDR3 sequence: CASSLRDGGREQYF. CDR3 nucleotide sequence: TGTGCCAGCAGCCTTCGGGACGGCGGGCGGGAGCAGTACTTC. The chain uses TRBV11-3 and TRBJ2-7; D is tentatively TRBD1 or TRBD2 (5 bases each). This CDR3 region has 14 residues. V was trimmed by 5 bases and J by 7 bases, leaving 18 bases between them. Germline CDR1 and CDR2: SGHNT and YENEEA.

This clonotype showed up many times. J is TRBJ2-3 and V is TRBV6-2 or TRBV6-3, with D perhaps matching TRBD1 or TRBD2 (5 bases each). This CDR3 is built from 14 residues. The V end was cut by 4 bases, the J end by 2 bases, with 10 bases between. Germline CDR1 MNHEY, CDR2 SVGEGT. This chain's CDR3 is CASSSPGLTDTQYF. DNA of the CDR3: TGTGCCAGCAGTTCCCCGGGGCTCACAGATACGCAGTATTTT.

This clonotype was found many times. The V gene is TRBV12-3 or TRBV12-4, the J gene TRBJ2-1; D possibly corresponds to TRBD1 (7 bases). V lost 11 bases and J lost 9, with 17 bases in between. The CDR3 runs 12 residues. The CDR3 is CAEGTAGSEQFF. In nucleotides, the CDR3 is TGTGCCGAGGGGACAGCCGGGAGTGAGCAGTTCTTC.

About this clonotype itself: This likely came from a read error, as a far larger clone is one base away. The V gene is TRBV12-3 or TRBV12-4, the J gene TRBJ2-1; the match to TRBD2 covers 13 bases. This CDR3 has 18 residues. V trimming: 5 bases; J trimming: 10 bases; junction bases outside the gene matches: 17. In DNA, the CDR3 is TGTGCCAGCAGTGAAGCGACTAGCGGGGGGCGCACAGCCCACGAGCAGTTCTTC. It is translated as CASSEATSGGRTAHEQFF.

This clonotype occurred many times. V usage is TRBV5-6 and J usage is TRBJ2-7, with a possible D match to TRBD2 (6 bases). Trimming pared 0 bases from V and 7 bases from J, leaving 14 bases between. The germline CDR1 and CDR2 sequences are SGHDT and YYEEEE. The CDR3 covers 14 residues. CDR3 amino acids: CASSLGLASGEQYF. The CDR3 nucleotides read TGTGCCAGCAGCTTGGGGCTAGCGAGCGGGGAGCAGTACTTC. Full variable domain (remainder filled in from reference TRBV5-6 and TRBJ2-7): DAGVTQSPTHLIKTRGQQVTLRCSPKSGHDTVSWYQQALGQGPQFIFQYYEEEERQRGNFPDRFSGHQFPNYSSELNVNALLLGDSALYLCASSLGLASGEQYFGPGTRLTVT.